This paragraph covers one T cell receptor (beta chain) sequence. Its specificity is unknown. This specimen comes from a study of cytomegalovirus exposure and HLA in healthy donors. Whole-study results and caveats: A later analysis found TCR association rates differed by HLA locus, highest for DRB1 and lowest for HLA-C.

Researchers ran the PCR with 60 Vbeta and 13 Jbeta primers. Profiling relied on immunoSEQ multiplex PCR, and the TCRdb table lists in-frame clones only, not all of them. The sample lists under 250,000 clones; around 76% were seen once. This TCR was sampled from a man aged 18 to 30 in good health and CMV-seronegative. Sequencing input: PBMCs.

The CDR3 DNA sequence: TGTGCCAGCAGCTTTTATAGCGGGGTGTACGAGCAGTACTTC. Protein sequence: CASSFYSGVYEQYF. The V and J genes are TRBV7-4 and TRBJ2-7; 8 bases align to TRBD2. This CDR3 comprises 14 residues. The V gene end was trimmed by 3 bases and the J gene end by 4 bases; junction bases not matched to a gene: 5. The V gene's germline CDR1 is SGHVT and CDR2 SQSDAQ.